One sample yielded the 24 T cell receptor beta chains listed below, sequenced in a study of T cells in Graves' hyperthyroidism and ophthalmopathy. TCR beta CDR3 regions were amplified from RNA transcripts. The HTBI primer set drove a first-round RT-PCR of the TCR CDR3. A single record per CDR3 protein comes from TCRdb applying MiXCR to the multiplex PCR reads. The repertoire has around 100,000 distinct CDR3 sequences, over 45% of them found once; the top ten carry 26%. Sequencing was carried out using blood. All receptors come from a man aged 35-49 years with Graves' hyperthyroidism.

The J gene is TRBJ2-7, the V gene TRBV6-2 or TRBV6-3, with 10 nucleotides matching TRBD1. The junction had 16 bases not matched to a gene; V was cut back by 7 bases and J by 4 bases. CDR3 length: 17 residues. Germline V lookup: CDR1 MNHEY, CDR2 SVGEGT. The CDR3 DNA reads TGTGCCAGCACCCTACGATTGACCGGGACAGGGGTTTACGAGCAGTACTTC. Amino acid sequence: CASTLRLTGTGVYEQYF.

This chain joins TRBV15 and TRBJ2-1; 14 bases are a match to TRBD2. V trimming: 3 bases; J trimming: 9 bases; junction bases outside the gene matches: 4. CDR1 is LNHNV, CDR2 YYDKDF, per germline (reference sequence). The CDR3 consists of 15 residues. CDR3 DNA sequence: TGTGCCACCAGCAGGACTAGCGGGGGGGCTGGTGAGCAGTTCTTC. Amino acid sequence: CATSRTSGGAGEQFF.

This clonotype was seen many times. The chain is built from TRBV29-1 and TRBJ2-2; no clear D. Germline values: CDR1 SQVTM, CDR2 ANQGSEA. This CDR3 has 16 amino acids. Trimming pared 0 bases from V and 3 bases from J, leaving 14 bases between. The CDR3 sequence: CSVEDLSLRDTGELFF. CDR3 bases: TGCAGCGTTGAAGATCTGTCCCTTCGGGACACCGGGGAGCTGTTTTTT.

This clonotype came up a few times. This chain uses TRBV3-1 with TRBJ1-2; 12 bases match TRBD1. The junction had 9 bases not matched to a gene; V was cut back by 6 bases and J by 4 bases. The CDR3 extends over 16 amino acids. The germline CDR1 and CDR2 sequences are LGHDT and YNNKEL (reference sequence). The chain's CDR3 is CASSPGQGAIGYGYTF. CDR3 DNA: TGTGCCAGCAGTCCGGGACAGGGGGCGATTGGCTATGGCTACACCTTC.

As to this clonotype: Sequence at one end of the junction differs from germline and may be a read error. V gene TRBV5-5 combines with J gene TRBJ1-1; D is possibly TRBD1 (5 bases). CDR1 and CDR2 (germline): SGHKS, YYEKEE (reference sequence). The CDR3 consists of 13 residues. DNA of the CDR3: TGTGCCAGCAGCCGCATGCTGGACACGGAAGCTTTCTTT. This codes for CASSRMLDTEAFF.

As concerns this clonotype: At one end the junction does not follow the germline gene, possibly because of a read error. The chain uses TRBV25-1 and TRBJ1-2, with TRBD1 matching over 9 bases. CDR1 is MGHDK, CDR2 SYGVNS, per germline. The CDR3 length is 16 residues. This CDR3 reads CASSETGTGSNYGYTF. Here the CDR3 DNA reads TGTGCCAGTAGTGAAACCGGGACAGGGTCTAACTATGGCTACACCTTC.

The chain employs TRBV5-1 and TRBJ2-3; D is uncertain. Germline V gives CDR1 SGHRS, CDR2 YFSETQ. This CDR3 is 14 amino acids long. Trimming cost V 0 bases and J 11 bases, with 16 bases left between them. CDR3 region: CASSLGVSEYEQYF. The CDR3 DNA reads TGCGCCAGCAGCTTGGGAGTATCGGAGTATGAGCAGTATTTT.

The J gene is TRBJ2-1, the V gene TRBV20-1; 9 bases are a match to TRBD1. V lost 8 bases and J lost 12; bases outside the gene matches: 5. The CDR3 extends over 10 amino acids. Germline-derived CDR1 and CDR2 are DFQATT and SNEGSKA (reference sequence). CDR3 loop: CSSDRGRQFF. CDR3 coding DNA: TGCAGTTCGGACAGGGGCAGGCAGTTCTTC.

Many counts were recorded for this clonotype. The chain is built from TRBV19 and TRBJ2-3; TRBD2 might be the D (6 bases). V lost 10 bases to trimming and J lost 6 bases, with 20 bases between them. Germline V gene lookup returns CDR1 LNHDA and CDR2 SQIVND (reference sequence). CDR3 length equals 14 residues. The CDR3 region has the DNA TGTGCCACCACCCGGGACGCCGCGGGGGATACGCAGTATTTT. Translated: CATTRDAAGDTQYF.

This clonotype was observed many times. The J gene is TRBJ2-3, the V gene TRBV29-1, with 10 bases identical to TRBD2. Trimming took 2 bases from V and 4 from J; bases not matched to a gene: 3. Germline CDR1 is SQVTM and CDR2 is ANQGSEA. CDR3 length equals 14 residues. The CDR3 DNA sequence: TGCAGCGTTGAACTAGCGGGAGTGTCAGATACGCAGTATTTT. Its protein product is CSVELAGVSDTQYF.

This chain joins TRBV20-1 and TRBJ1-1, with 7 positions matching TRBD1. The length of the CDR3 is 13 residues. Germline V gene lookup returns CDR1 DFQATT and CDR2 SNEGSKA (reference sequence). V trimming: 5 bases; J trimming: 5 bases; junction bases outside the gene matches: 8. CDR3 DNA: TGCAGTGCTTCGACAGGGTTGGGGACTGAAGCTTTCTTT. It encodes CSASTGLGTEAFF.

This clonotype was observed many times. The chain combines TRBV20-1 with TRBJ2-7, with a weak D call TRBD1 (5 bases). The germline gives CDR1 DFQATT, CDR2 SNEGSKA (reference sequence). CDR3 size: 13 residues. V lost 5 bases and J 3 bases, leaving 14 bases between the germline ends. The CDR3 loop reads CSAALGQGYEQYF. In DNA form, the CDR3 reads TGCAGTGCTGCCCTGGGGCAGGGCTACGAGCAGTACTTC.

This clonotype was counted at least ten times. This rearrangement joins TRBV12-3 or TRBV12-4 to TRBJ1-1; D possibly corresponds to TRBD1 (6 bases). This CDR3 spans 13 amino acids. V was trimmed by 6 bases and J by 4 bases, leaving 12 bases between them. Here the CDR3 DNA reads TGTGCCAGCAGCCCGGGACACCGCACTGAAGCTTTCTTT. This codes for CASSPGHRTEAFF.

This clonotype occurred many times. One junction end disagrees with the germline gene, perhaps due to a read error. The CDR3, as DNA: TGTGCTAGCAGCTTATATGGGATGGAGACCCAGTACTTC. This codes for CASSLYGMETQYF. The chain is built from TRBV7-7 and TRBJ2-5; D remains unclear. This CDR3 is built from 13 residues. CDR1 is SSHAT and CDR2 is FNYEAQ in the germline V gene (reference sequence).

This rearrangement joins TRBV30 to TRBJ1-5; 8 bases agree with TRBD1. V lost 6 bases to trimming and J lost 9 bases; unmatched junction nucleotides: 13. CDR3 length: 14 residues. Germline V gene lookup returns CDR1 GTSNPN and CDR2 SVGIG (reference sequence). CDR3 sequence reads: CACVRDRWQPPQHF. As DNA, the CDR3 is TGTGCCTGCGTACGGGACAGGTGGCAACCGCCCCAGCATTTT. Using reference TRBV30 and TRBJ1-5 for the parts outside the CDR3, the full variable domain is SQTIHQWPATLVQPVGSPLSLECTVEGTSNPNLYWYRQAAGRGLQLLFYSVGIGQISSEVPQNLSASRPQDRQFILSSKKLLLSDSGFYLCACVRDRWQPPQHFGDGTRLSIL.

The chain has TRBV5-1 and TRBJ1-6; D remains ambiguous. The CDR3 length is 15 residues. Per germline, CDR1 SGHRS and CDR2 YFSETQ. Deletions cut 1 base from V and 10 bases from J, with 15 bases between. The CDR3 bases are TGCGCCAGCAGCTTGTGGGGATCGGTTAGGTCACCCCTCCACTTT. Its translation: CASSLWGSVRSPLHF.

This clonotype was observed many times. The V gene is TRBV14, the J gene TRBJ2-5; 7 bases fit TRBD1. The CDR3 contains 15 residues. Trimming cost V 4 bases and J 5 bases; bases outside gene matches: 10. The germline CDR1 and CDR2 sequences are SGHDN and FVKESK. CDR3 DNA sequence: TGTGCCAGCAGCCGGGCACAGGGGAGAGGGGAGACCCAGTACTTC. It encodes CASSRAQGRGETQYF.

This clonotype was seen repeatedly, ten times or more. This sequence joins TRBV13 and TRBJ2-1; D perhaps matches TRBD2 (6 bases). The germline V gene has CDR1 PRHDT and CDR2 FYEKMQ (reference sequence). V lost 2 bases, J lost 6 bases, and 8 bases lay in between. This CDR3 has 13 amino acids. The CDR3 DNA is TGTGCCAGCAGCTTACGGGGGTCCAATGAGCAGTTCTTC. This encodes CASSLRGSNEQFF. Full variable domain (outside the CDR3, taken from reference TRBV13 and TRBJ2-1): AAGVIQSPRHLIKEKRETATLKCYPIPRHDTVYWYQQGPGQDPQFLISFYEKMQSDKGSIPDRFSAQQFSDYHSELNMSSLELGDSALYFCASSLRGSNEQFFGPGTRLTVL.

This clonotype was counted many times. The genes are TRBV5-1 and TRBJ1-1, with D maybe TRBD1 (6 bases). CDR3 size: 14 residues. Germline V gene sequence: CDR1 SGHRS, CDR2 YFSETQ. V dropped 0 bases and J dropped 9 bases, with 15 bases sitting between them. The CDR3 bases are TGCGCCAGCAGCTTGGCCCGCTTGAGGGGGAAAGCTTTCTTT. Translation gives CASSLARLRGKAFF.

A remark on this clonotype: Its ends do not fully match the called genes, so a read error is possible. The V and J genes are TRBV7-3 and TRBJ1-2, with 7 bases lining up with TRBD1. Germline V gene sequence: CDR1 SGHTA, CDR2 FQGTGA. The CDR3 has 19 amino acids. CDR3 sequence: CASSRDEGGQSRLSYGYTF. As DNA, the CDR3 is TGCGCCAGCAGCCGAGATGAAGGGGGACAGAGCCGTCTCAGTTATGGCTACACCTTC.

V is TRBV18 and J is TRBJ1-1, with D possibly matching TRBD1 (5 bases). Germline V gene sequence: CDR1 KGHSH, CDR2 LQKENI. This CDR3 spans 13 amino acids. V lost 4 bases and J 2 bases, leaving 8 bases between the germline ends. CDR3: CASSLQVNTEAFF. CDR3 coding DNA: TGTGCCAGCTCACTACAGGTAAACACTGAAGCTTTCTTT.

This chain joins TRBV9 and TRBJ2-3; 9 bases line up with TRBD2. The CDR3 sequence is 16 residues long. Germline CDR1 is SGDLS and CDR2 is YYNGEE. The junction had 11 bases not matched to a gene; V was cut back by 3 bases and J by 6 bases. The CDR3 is CASSGAGERGEDTQYF. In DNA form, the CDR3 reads TGTGCCAGCAGCGGGGCGGGAGAGCGGGGGGAGGATACGCAGTATTTT.

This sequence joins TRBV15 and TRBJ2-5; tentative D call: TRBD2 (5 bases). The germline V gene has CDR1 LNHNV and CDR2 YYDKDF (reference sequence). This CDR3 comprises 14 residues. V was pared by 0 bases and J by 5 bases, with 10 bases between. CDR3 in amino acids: CATSRDRQRETQYF. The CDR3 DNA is TGTGCCACCAGCAGAGATCGGCAGCGGGAGACCCAGTACTTC.

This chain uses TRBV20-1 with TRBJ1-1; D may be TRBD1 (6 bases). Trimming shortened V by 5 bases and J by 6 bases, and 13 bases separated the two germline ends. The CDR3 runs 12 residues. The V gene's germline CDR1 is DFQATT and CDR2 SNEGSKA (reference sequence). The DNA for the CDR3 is TGCAGTGCTCCGGACAGCAGCTCTGAAGCTTTCTTT. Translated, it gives CSAPDSSSEAFF.